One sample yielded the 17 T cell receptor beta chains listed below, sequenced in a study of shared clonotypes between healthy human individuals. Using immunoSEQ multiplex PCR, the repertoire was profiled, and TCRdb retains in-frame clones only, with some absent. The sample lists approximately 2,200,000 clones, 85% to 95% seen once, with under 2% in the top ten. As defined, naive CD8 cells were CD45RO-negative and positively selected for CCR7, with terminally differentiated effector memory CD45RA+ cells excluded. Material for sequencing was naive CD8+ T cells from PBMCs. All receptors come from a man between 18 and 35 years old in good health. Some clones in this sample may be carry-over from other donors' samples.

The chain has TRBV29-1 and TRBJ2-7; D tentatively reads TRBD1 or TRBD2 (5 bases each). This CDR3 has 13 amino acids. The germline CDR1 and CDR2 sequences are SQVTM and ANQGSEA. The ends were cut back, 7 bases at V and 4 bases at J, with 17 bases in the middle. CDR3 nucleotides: TGCAGCGCCCGGGGATGGGGCAGTTACGAGCAGTACTTC. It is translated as CSARGWGSYEQYF.

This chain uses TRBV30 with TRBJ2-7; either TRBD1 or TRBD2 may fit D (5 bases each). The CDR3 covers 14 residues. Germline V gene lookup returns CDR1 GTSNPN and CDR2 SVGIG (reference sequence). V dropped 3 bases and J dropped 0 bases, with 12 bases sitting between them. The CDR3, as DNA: TGTGCCTGGAGCGCCGGGACGGTCTCCTACGAGCAGTACTTC. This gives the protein CAWSAGTVSYEQYF.

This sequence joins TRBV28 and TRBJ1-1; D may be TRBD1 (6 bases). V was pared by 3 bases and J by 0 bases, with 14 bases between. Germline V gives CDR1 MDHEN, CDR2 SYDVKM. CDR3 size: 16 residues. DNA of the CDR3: TGTGCCAGCAGTTTCCACGCCGGGACACTGAACACTGAAGCTTTCTTT. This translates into CASSFHAGTLNTEAFF. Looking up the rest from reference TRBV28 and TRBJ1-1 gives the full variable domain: DVKVTQSSRYLVKRTGEKVFLECVQDMDHENMFWYRQDPGLGLRLIYFSYDVKMKEKGDIPEGYSVSREKKERFSLILESASTNQTSMYLCASSFHAGTLNTEAFFGQGTRLTVV.

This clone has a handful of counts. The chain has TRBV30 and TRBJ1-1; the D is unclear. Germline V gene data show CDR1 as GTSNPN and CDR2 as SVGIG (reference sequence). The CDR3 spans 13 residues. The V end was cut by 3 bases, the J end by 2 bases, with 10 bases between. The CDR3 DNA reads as TGTGCCTGGAGCGAAGATTACAACACTGAAGCTTTCTTT. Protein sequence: CAWSEDYNTEAFF.

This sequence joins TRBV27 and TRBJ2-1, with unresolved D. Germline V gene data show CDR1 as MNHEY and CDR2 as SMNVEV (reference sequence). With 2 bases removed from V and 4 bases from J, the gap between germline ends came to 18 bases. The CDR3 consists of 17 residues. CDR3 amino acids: CASSLLTGRIPYNEQFF. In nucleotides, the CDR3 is TGTGCCAGCAGTTTACTCACCGGTCGCATTCCATACAATGAGCAGTTCTTC.

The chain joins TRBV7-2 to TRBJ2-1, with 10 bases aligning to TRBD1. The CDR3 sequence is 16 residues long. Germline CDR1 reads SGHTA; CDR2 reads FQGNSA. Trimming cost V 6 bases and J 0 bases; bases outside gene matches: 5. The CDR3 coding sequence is TGTGCCAGCAGTTCTCGGACAGGGGGCTCCTACAATGAGCAGTTCTTC. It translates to CASSSRTGGSYNEQFF. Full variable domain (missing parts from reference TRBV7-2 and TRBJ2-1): GAGVSQSPSNKVTEKGKDVELRCDPISGHTALYWYRQSLGQGLEFLIYFQGNSAPDKSGLPSDRFSAERTGGSVSTLTIQRTQQEDSAVYLCASSSRTGGSYNEQFFGPGTRLTVL.

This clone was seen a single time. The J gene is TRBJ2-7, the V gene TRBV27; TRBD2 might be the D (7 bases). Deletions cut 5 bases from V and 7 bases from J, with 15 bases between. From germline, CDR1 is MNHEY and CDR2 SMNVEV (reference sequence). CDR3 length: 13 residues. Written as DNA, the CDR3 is TGTGCCAGCAGTCCACCGGGGGGCAGGGAGCAGTACTTC. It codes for CASSPPGGREQYF.

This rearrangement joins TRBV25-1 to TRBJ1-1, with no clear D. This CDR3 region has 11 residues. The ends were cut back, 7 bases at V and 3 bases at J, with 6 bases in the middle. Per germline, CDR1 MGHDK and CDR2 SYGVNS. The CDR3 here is CASIRDTEAFF. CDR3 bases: TGTGCCAGCATTAGGGACACTGAAGCTTTCTTT.

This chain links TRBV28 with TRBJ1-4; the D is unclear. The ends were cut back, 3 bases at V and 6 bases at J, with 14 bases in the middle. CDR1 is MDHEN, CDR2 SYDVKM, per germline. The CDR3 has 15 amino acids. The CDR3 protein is CASSFAGEMDEKLFF. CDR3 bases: TGTGCCAGCAGTTTCGCCGGAGAAATGGATGAAAAACTGTTTTTT.

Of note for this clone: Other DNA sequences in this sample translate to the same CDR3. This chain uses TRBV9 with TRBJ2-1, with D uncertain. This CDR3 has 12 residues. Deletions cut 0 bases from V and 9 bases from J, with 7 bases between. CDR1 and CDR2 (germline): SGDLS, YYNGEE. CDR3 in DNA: TGTGCCAGCAGCGTAGGGCGGAGTGAGCAGTTCTTC. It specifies CASSVGRSEQFF. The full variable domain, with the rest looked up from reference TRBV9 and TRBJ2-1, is DSGVTQTPKHLITATGQRVTLRCSPRSGDLSVYWYQQSLDQGLQFLIQYYNGEERAKGNILERFSAQQFPDLHSELNLSSLELGDSALYFCASSVGRSEQFFGPGTRLTVL.

Here the CDR3 DNA reads TGTGCCATCAGTGAGTCCGCGGCCAACACTGAAGCTTTCTTT. Residues: CAISESAANTEAFF. The chain combines TRBV10-3 with TRBJ1-1; D gene ambiguous. The CDR3 runs 14 residues. Germline CDR1 is ENHRY and CDR2 is SYGVKD. The germline V and J ends were trimmed by 0 bases and 2 bases, with 7 bases remaining between them.

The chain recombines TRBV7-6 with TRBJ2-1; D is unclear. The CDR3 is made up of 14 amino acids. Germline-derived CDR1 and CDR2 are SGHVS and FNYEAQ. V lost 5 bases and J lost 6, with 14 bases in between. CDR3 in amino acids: CASSPRVFFNEQFF. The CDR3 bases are TGTGCCAGCAGCCCCCGTGTTTTTTTCAATGAGCAGTTCTTC.

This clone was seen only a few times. The CDR3, as DNA: TGTGCCAGCAGCGTAGCGGGCAGAACTAATGAAAAACTGTTTTTT. This encodes CASSVAGRTNEKLFF. The rearrangement links TRBV9 to TRBJ1-4, with D hard to call. In germline, CDR1 is SGDLS, CDR2 YYNGEE. This CDR3 comprises 15 residues. The V end lost 0 bases, the J end lost 1 base, and 7 bases lay between the germline ends. Together with reference TRBV9 and TRBJ1-4, the CDR3 gives the full variable domain: DSGVTQTPKHLITATGQRVTLRCSPRSGDLSVYWYQQSLDQGLQFLIQYYNGEERAKGNILERFSAQQFPDLHSELNLSSLELGDSALYFCASSVAGRTNEKLFFGSGTQLSVL.

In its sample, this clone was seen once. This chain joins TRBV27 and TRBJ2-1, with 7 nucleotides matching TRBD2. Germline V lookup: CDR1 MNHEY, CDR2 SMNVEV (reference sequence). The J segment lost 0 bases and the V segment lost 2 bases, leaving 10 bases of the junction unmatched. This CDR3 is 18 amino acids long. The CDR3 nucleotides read TGTGCCAGCAGTTTAGGCCCTAGCGGATTAAGCTCCTACAATGAGCAGTTCTTC. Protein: CASSLGPSGLSSYNEQFF.

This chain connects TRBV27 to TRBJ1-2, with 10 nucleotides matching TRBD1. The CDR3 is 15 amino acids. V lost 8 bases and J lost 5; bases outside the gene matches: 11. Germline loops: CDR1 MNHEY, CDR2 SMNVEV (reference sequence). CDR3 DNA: TGTGCCAGCTACCCCAGGGGACAGGGGTTATATGGCTACACCTTC. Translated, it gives CASYPRGQGLYGYTF.

CDR3 sequence (DNA): TGTGCCAGCAGCCCCCGTGCGGGGTACGAGCAGTACTTC. This encodes CASSPRAGYEQYF. This chain joins TRBV13 and TRBJ2-7, with a possible D match to TRBD2 (6 bases). Trimming left V 5 bases short and J 4 bases short, with 12 bases between. The germline CDR1 and CDR2 sequences are PRHDT and FYEKMQ (reference sequence). The length of the CDR3 is 13 residues. Together with reference TRBV13 and TRBJ2-7, the CDR3 gives the full variable domain: AAGVIQSPRHLIKEKRETATLKCYPIPRHDTVYWYQQGPGQDPQFLISFYEKMQSDKGSIPDRFSAQQFSDYHSELNMSSLELGDSALYFCASSPRAGYEQYFGPGTRLTVT.

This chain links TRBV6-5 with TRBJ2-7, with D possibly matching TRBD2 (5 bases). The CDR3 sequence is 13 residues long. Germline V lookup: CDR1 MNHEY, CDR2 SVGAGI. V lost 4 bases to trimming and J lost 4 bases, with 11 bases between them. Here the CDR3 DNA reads TGTGCCAGCAGTTCGAGGCGGAGGTACGAGCAGTACTTC. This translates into CASSSRRRYEQYF.